These T cell receptor beta chains were read from a single sample in a study of metastatic and nonmetastatic thyroid tumors. From the PCR reads, TCRdb re-called clones with MiXCR. Here the sample spans about 25,000 clones, 20% to 25% being singletons. The sequencing input was blood. These receptors were collected from a male donor with papillary thyroid cancer or a benign thyroid nodule (not recorded which). Some clones in this sample may be carry-over from other donors' samples. CDR3s include the opening cysteine and the closing phenylalanine or tryptophan. A D gene is named only where the DNA matches it firmly. Clone sizes are given selectively: once, few, many, or a class where the clone is expanded.

clone_size j_call v_call d_call cdr3_aa cdr3_nt
many TRBJ2-3 TRBV20-1 TRBD2 CSARREGLTDTQYF TGCAGTGCCCGGCGGGAGGGCCTCACAGATACGCAGTATTTT
few TRBJ2-3 TRBV6-4 TRBD2 CASSDSGGTDTQYF TGTGCCAGCAGCGACTCGGGGGGAACAGATACGCAGTATTTT
many TRBJ1-4 TRBV5-1 NA CASNQGNNEKLFF TGCGCCAGCAATCAGGGAAATAATGAAAAACTGTTTTTT
many TRBJ2-5 TRBV6-1 TRBD1 CASSTGQWYQETQYF TGTGCCAGCAGTACGGGACAGTGGTACCAAGAGACCCAGTACTTC
many TRBJ2-1 TRBV28 TRBD2 CASSTGTSGLNEQFF TGTGCCAGCAGTACCGGGACTAGCGGGCTTAATGAGCAGTTCTTC
many TRBJ2-1 TRBV5-4 NA CASSLGLGLSPVRTYNEQFF TGTGCCAGCAGCTTGGGCCTTGGCCTTTCTCCGGTCCGAACTTACAATGAGCAGTTCTTC
NA TRBJ1-1 TRBV5-1 NA CASSLMGPLNTEAFF TGCGCCAGCAGCTTGATGGGACCATTGAACACTGAAGCTTTCTTT
many TRBJ2-1 TRBV7-3 TRBD2 CASSSGTSGRSDEQFF TGTGCCAGCAGCTCCGGGACTAGCGGGAGATCTGATGAGCAGTTCTTC
many TRBJ1-2 TRBV5-1 NA CASSLTGDYGYTF TGCGCCAGCAGCTTGACGGGAGACTATGGCTACACCTTC
many TRBJ1-6 TRBV6-1 NA CASSEVAGRDPLHF TGTGCCAGCAGTGAAGTTGCCGGGAGGGATCCCCTCCACTTT
NA TRBJ2-1 TRBV27 TRBD2 CASSSSGSYNEQFF TGTGCCAGCAGCTCTAGCGGATCCTACAATGAGCAGTTCTTC
few TRBJ1-2 TRBV6-1 NA CASSEAGSGYGYTF TGTGCAAGCAGTGAAGCCGGGTCAGGCTATGGATACACCTTC
many TRBJ2-3 TRBV19 NA CASSIVTDTQYF TGTGCCAGTAGTATAGTCACAGATACGCAGTATTTT
many TRBJ2-7 TRBV6-2/TRBV6-3 TRBD1 CASSLWTGSHEQYF TGTGCCAGCAGTCTCTGGACAGGGAGCCACGAGCAGTACTTC
many TRBJ2-5 TRBV27 NA CASQPVGGPQETQYF TGTGCCAGCCAACCGGTGGGAGGACCCCAAGAGACCCAGTACTTC
many TRBJ1-2 TRBV5-5 NA CASSPRTEAGYGYTF TGTGCCAGCAGCCCACGGACCGAGGCGGGGTATGGCTACACCTTC
many TRBJ1-2 TRBV27 TRBD1 CASSRTGRPGGYTF TGTGCCAGCAGTCGGACAGGCCGCCCGGGCGGCTACACCTTC
many TRBJ2-7 TRBV28 TRBD1 CASSEPGTGGYEQYF TGTGCCAGCAGCGAACCTGGAACAGGGGGCTACGAGCAGTACTTC
many TRBJ1-1 TRBV6-5 NA CASSYSGFTEAFF TGTGCCAGCAGTTACTCGGGTTTCACTGAAGCTTTCTTT
many TRBJ1-4 TRBV5-1 NA CASSLAPNEKLFF TGCGCCAGCAGCTTGGCTCCGAATGAAAAACTGTTTTTT
many TRBJ1-3 TRBV15 NA CATSRDQQGNTIYF TGTGCCACCAGCAGAGATCAACAGGGAAACACCATATATTTT
many TRBJ2-1 TRBV28 TRBD2 CASSLSGRTNEQFF TGTGCCAGCAGTCTTAGCGGGAGGACCAATGAGCAGTTCTTC
many TRBJ2-5 TRBV20-1 NA CSARGPFGETQYF TGCAGTGCTAGGGGCCCATTTGGAGAGACCCAGTACTTC
many TRBJ1-1 TRBV12-3/TRBV12-4 NA CASILRSANTEAFF TGTGCCAGCATTCTGCGATCAGCGAACACTGAAGCTTTCTTT
NA TRBJ1-3 TRBV28 NA CASSLWDSGFSGNTIYF TGTGCCAGCAGTTTATGGGACAGTGGATTCTCCGGAAACACCATATATTTT
NA TRBJ2-3 TRBV5-1 NA CASSLGNGLDTQYF TGCGCCAGCAGCTTGGGGAACGGTTTGGATACGCAGTATTTT
medium-sized TRBJ2-1 TRBV5-1 TRBD2 CASSPGGGMTYNEQFF TGCGCCAGCAGCCCGGGAGGGGGAATGACCTACAATGAGCAGTTCTTC
many TRBJ2-1 TRBV24-1 TRBD2 CATSDFRLADEQFF TGTGCCACCAGTGATTTCAGACTAGCGGATGAGCAGTTCTTC
NA TRBJ1-2 TRBV3-1 NA CASSSRSYGYTF TGTGCCAGCAGCTCCCGGAGCTATGGCTACACCTTC
NA TRBJ2-7 TRBV20-1 NA CSATWTANYEQYF TGCAGTGCTACATGGACAGCCAACTACGAGCAGTACTTC
many TRBJ1-1 TRBV19 TRBD1 CASSTTDRTMNTEAFF TGTGCCAGTAGTACTACGGACAGGACCATGAACACTGAAGCTTTCTTT
many TRBJ1-2 TRBV5-5 NA CASSLSDSAYGYTF TGTGCCAGCAGCTTAAGTGACAGTGCCTATGGCTACACCTTC
many TRBJ2-7 TRBV11-2 NA CASRRGGTYEQYF TGTGCCAGCAGGAGGGGCGGAACCTACGAGCAGTACTTC
NA TRBJ2-7 TRBV6-1 NA CARRPMDSSYEQDF TGTGCCAGAAGACCAATGGACTCCTCCTACGAGCAGGACTTC
NA TRBJ2-7 TRBV7-8 NA CASSPGQASYEQYF TGTGCCAGCAGCCCCGGGCAGGCCTCCTACGAGCAGTACTTC
many TRBJ1-1 TRBV20-1 TRBD1 CSARDLQGVWTEAFF TGCAGTGCTAGAGATTTACAGGGGGTATGGACTGAAGCTTTCTTT
many TRBJ1-3 TRBV9 NA CASSTSSGNTIYF TGTGCCAGCAGCACAAGCTCTGGAAACACCATATATTTT
NA TRBJ2-1 TRBV19 NA CASSINAYYHEQFF TGTGCCAGTAGTATCAACGCTTATTACCATGAGCAGTTCTTC
many TRBJ2-1 TRBV12-3/TRBV12-4 NA CASSSGEQFF TGTGCCAGCAGCTCCGGTGAGCAGTTCTTC
many TRBJ2-3 TRBV28 TRBD2 CASSFPSGSTDTQYF TGTGCCAGCAGTTTCCCTAGCGGTAGCACAGATACGCAGTATTTT
many TRBJ2-5 TRBV6-2/TRBV6-3 NA CASSYAPEETQYF TGTGCCAGCAGTTACGCGCCAGAAGAGACCCAGTACTTC
many TRBJ2-3 TRBV9 NA CASSPGGGPSTDTQYF TGTGCCAGCAGCCCTGGGGGGGGCCCTAGCACAGATACGCAGTATTTT